Described below is a single T cell receptor (beta chain) sequence and its context. Its target is not known. Disease lasting under 3 months, a NOSPECS grade of at least 4, and a Clinical Activity Score of at least 3 were features of the ophthalmopathy patients. RNA transcripts gave rise to amplified TCR beta CDR3 regions. In the first-round RT-PCR of the TCR CDR3, the HTBI primer set was used. TCRdb processed the multiplex PCR reads anew with MiXCR; each CDR3 protein has one entry. Among fewer than 350,000 distinct CDR3 sequences listed, 15% to 20% were seen once. This specimen belongs to a study of T cells in Graves' hyperthyroidism and ophthalmopathy. Study summary: The blood sample was taken at first diagnosis, before treatment began. Study conclusions and caveats: Most thyroid-expanded clonotypes above 0.001 were also found in blood.

V was clipped by 6 bases and J by 5 bases, with 13 bases between them. CDR1 SGHTA and CDR2 FQGNSA come from the germline V gene. The CDR3 covers 13 residues. The TCR sequence derives from a woman aged 35 to 49 with Graves' ophthalmopathy. The rearrangement joins TRBV7-2 to TRBJ2-5; D is undetermined. Specimen: blood. The CDR3 region has the DNA TGTGCCAGCAGTTACTCGTACGTGGAGACCCAGTACTTC. Translating gives CASSYSYVETQYF.